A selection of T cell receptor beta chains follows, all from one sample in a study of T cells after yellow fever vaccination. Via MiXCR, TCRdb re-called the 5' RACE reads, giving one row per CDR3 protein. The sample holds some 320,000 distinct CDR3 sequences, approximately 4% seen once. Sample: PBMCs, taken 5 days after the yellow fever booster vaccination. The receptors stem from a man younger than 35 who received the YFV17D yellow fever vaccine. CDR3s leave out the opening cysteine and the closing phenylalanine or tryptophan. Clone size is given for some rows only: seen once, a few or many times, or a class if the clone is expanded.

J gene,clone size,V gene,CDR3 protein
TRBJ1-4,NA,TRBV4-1,ASSPYRDRGLGEKLF
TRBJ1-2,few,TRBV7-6,ASSPWSSGNQLNGYT
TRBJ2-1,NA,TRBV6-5,ASSISGGSGSEQF
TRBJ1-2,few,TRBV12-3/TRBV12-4,ASSPWDRGPVGYT
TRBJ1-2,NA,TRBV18,ASSNPGHYGYT
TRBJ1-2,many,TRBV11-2,ASSLGAINYGYT
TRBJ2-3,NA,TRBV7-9,ASSLPLGQGIEDTQY
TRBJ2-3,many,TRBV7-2,ASSLGLAGGNTQY
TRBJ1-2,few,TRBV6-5,ASSYSWRPLNYGYT
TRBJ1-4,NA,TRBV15,ATRSGWGGVSEKLF
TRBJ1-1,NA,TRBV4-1,ASRGHQRTEAF
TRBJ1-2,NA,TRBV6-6,ASSYSTGPYGYT
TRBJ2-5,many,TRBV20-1,SARTLTSGGAGETQY
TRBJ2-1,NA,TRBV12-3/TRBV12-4,ASRGGTRGNEQF
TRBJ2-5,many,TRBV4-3,ASSQVTSGGPIKAQY
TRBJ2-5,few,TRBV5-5,ASSLVAPVKETQY
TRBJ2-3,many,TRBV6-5,ASSSPARTDTQY
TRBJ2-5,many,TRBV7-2,ASSSRVAEETQY
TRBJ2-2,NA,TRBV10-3,AIQGSGRTGELF
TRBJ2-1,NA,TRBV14,ASSPGQVHGEQF
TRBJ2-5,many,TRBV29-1,SVEEGQETQY
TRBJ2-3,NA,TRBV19,ASSTRDAKGDTQY
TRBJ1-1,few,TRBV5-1,ASSSSGPGSTEAF
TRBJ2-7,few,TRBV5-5,ASSLAGYSRYEQY
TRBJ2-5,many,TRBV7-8,ASSLRTGGETQY
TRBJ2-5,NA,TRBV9,ASSADATQETQY
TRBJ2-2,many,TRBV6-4,ASSGTANTGELF
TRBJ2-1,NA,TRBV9,ASSPWGTGYNEQF
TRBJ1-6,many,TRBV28,ASSGSRADNSPLH
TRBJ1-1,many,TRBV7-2,ASSPRVLGTEAF
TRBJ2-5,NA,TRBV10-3,AISEPLGGETQY
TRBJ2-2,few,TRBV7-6,ASSSYRDRKGLF
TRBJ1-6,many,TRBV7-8,ASSPRGNSPLH
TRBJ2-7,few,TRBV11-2,ASSFGPTGDYEQY
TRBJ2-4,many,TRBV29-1,SVERDRGNIQY
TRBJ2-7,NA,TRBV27,ATREVESTYEQY
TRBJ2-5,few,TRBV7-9,ASSLPVFGETQY
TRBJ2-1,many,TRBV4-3,ASSPGTASYNEQF
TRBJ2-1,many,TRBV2,ASSAIGLAAYNEQF
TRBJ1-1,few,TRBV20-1,SAPAYRGGTEAF
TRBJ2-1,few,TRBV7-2,ASSLEGGRGEQF
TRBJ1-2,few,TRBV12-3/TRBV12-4,ASSFPRGGYT